A single sample gave rise to the 7 T cell receptor beta chains below, sequenced in a study of cytomegalovirus exposure and HLA in healthy donors. PCR was performed using 60 Vbeta and 13 Jbeta primers. Here immunoSEQ multiplex PCR was the method, and the copy in TCRdb shows in-frame clones only, minus some. The sample has about 180,000 clones, around 77% seen once. The specimen sequenced was PBMCs. The receptor set was obtained from a woman aged 25 to 39 in good health and CMV-seronegative.

This clone occurred once. The chain uses TRBV10-2 and TRBJ1-6; no reliable D call. V lost 4 bases and J 4 bases, leaving 17 bases between the germline ends. The CDR3 is made up of 17 amino acids. The germline CDR1 and CDR2 sequences are WSHSY and SAAADI. The CDR3 protein is CASSGSSGSRYNSPLHF. The CDR3 nucleotides read TGCGCCAGCAGTGGTTCTTCCGGGTCGAGGTATAATTCACCCCTCCACTTT.

This clone occurred once. Distinct nucleotide sequences in the sample also encode this CDR3. V is TRBV19 and J is TRBJ1-5; D might be TRBD1 (6 bases). The CDR3 consists of 14 residues. The germline V gene encodes CDR1 LNHDA and CDR2 SQIVND (reference sequence). The germline V and J ends were trimmed by 1 base and 2 bases, with 6 bases remaining between them. CDR3 protein: CASSIGTGNQPQHF. As DNA, the CDR3 is TGTGCCAGTAGTATAGGGACAGGCAATCAGCCCCAGCATTTT. Supplemented by reference TRBV19 and TRBJ1-5, the full variable domain reads DGGITQSPKYLFRKEGQNVTLSCEQNLNHDAMYWYRQDPGQGLRLIYYSQIVNDFQKGDIAEGYSVSREKKESFPLTVTSAQKNPTAFYLCASSIGTGNQPQHFGDGTRLSIL.

J is TRBJ1-5 and V is TRBV27; maybe TRBD1 (5 bases). V lost 6 bases to trimming and J lost 2 bases, with 11 bases between them. This CDR3 is built from 14 residues. The germline gives CDR1 MNHEY, CDR2 SMNVEV (reference sequence). CDR3 sequence reads: CASRTSGGNQPQHF. Here the CDR3 DNA reads TGTGCCAGCAGAACGTCGGGGGGCAATCAGCCCCAGCATTTT.

The chain combines TRBV5-1 with TRBJ2-7, with 7 bases identical to TRBD1. Germline trimming cut 3 bases from V and 5 bases from J; bases unmatched to any gene: 8. The CDR3 totals 14 residues. Germline CDR1 SGHRS, CDR2 YFSETQ. The chain's CDR3 is CASSYGTDLDEQYF. In nucleotides, the CDR3 is TGCGCCAGCAGCTACGGGACAGATCTAGACGAGCAGTACTTC.

This clone was picked up a small number of times. This chain links TRBV2 with TRBJ2-5; 10 nucleotides line up with TRBD2. Germline lookup yields CDR1 SNHLY and CDR2 FYNNEI. CDR3 size: 14 residues. V lost 2 bases, J lost 5 bases, and 2 bases stayed unmatched. The CDR3 protein is CASSELTSGETQYF. CDR3 DNA sequence: TGTGCCAGCAGTGAATTGACTAGCGGGGAGACCCAGTACTTC. The complete variable domain, with remaining parts taken from reference TRBV2 and TRBJ2-5, reads EPEVTQTPSHQVTQMGQEVILRCVPISNHLYFYWYRQILGQKVEFLVSFYNNEISEKSEIFDDQFSVERPDGSNFTLKIRSTKLEDSAMYFCASSELTSGETQYFGPGTRLLVL.

This chain joins TRBV10-3 and TRBJ1-1; 12 bases match TRBD1. CDR1 ENHRY and CDR2 SYGVKD come from the germline V gene. Trimming removed 0 bases from V and 5 bases from J; junction bases left unmatched: 13. This CDR3 spans 19 amino acids. Written as DNA, the CDR3 is TGTGCCATCAGTGAGTCCTCCCCCGGGACAGGGGGCGATTGGACTGAAGCTTTCTTT. Translation gives CAISESSPGTGGDWTEAFF.

The chain uses TRBV19 and TRBJ2-3; no definite D call. The germline V gene encodes CDR1 LNHDA and CDR2 SQIVND (reference sequence). The CDR3 is 14 amino acids. Between the trimmed V and J ends, which lost 3 bases and 0 bases, there was a span of 7 bases. CDR3 region: CASSIRSSTDTQYF. The CDR3 coding sequence is TGTGCCAGTAGTATCAGATCTAGCACAGATACGCAGTATTTT.